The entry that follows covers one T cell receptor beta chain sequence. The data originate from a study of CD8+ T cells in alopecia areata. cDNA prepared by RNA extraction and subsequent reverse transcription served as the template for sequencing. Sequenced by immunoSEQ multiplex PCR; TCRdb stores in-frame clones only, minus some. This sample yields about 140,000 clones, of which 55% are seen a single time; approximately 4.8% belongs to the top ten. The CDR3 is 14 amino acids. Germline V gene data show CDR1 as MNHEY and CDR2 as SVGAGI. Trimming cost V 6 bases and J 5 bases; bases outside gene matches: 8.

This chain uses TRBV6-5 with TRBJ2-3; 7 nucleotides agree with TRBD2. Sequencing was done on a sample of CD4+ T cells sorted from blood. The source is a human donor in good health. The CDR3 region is CASRRGGYEDTQYF. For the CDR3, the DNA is TGTGCCAGCAGACGGGGAGGGTACGAAGATACGCAGTATTTT.